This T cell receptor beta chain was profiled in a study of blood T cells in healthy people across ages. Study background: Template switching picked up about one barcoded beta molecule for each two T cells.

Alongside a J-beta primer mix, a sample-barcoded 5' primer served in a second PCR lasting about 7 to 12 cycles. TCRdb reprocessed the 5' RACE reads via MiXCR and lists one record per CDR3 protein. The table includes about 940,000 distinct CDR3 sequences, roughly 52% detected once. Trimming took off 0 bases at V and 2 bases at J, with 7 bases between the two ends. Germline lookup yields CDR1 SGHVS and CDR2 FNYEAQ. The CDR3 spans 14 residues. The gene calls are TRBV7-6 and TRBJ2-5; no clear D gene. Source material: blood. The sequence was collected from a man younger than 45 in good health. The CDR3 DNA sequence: TGTGCCAGCAGCTTAGCGGATCCGCAAGAGACCCAGTACTTC. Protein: CASSLADPQETQYF.